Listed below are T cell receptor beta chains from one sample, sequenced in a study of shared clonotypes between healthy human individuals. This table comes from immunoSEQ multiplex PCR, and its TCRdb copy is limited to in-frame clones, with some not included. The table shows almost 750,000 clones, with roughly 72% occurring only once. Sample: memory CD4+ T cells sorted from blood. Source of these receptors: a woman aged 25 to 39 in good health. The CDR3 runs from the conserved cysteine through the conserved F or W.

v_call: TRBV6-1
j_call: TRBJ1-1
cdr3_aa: CASSAQGTEAFF

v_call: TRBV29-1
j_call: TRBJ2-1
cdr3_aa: CSVVPRTSDYNEQFF

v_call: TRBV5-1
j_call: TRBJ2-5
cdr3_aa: CASSPGQLTETQYF

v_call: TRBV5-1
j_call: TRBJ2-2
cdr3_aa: CASSLGRDRANTGELFF

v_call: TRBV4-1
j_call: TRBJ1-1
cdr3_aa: CASSQDPPRNTEAFF

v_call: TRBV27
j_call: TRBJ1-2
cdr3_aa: CASRGGSNYGYTF

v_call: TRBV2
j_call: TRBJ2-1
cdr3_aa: CASRGLSSVNEQFF

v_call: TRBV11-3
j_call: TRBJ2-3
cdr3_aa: CASNRGLGPQYF

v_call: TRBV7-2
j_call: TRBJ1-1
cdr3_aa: CASSLTAIGRTEAFF

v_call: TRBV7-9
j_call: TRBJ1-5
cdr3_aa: CASSSYSGQRGNQPQHF

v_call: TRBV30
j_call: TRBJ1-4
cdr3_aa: CAWREGVATNEKLFF

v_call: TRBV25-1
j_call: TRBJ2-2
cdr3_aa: CASSEGTGGGTGELFF

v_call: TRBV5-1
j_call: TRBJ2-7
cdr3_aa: CASSAPGTGGYEQYF

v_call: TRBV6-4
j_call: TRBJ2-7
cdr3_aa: CASSSTGTDSYEQYF

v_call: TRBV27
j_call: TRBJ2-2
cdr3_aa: CASTHRTGELFF

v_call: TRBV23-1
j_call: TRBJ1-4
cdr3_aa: CASSQSDREDEKLFF

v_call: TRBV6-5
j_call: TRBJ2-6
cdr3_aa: CASNSRGRGANVLTF

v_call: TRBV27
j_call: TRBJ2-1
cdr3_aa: CASSWLPGREQFF

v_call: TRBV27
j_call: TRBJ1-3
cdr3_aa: CASSATGGNTIYF

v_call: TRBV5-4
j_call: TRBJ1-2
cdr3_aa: CASSFSGGVNYGYTF

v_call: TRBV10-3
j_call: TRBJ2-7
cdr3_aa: CAISGDSPGEQYF

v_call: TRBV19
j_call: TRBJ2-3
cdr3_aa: CASSIGTTSTDTQYF

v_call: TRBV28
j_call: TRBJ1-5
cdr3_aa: CASSPSWTGGNNQPQHF

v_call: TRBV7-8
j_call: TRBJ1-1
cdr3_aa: CASSLLGQGGLTTEAFF

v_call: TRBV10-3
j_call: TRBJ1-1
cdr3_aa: CAIRDRGNTEAFF

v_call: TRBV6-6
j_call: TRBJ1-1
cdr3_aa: CASSYGEGEAFF

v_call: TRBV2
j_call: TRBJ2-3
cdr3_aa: CASSEGGGADTQYF

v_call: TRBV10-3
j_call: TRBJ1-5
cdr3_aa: CAISGHPNQPQHF

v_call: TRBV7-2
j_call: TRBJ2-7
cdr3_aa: CASSLALQEQYF

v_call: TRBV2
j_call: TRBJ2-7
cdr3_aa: CASSDVSSGQAYEQYF

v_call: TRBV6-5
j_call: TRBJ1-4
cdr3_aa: CASSYRAGEKLFF

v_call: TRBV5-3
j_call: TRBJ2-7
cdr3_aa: CARSSPDGRDEQYF

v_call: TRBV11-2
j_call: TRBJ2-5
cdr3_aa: CASSSLRETQYF

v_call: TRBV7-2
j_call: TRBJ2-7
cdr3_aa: CASSLGLGAQEQYF

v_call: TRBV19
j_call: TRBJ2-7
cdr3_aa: CASSMRAGLYEQYF

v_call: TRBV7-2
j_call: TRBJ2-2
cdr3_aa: CASSWVHPNTGELFF

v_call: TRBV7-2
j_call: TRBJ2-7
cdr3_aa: CAIGTGGHYEQYF

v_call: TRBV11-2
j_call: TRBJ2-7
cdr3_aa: CASRGVAGAYEQYF

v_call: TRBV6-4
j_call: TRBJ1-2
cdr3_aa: CASSVSDGTTYTF

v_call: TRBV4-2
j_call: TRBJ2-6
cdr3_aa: CASSHIISQGRSSGANVLTF

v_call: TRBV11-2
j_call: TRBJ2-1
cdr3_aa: CASSLAVFNEQFF

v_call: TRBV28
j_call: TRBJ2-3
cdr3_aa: CASSPRTSGRSTDTQYF

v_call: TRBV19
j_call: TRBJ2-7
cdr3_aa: CASSTGFSYEQYF

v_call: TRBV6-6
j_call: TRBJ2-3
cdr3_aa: CASSYSGRGTDTQYF

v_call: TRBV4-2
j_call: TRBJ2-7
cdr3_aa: CASSQADGRPNYEQYF

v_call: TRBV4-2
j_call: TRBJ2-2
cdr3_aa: CASSQNRLAGGHGELFF

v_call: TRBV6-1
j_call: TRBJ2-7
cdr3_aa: CASSEGLAGPYEQYF

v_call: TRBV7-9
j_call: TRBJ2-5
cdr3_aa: CASSLGGSWETQYF

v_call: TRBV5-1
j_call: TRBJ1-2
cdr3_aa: CASSLLQGGYGYTF

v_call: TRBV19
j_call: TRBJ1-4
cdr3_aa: CASSISSRGMGKLFF